This TCR beta chain was recorded in a study of T cells after yellow fever vaccination (dated by TCRdb to the late 2010s). With regard to the full study: The SMART-Seq v4 Ultra Low Input RNA kit was used to prepare libraries from fractions with low cell numbers. To follow T-cell clones before and after both primary and booster YFV17D yellow fever vaccination, bulk TCR alpha and beta repertoires underwent longitudinal sequencing. Two healthy male donors made up the cohort, one aged 18 to 29 years and the other aged 30 to 40 years. Blood was drawn at multiple timepoints before and after primary and secondary immunization, with bulk PBMC replicates and cell subsets isolated.

What the work shows at the level of the full study, not this receptor alone: FACS-sorted repertoires could contain abundant contaminating clonotypes from the bulk population, so computational filtering was required. The study included only a couple of donors, which limits how far the findings can be generalized. A small fraction of clonotypes appeared in both the CD4 and CD8 compartments, likely as a result of convergent recombination. Most clones expanded after primary vaccination were re-detected after the booster (about 96% of CD4 and roughly 87% of CD8), suggesting broad memory maintenance. Compared with the primary T-cell response, the secondary T-cell response was weaker but faster, peaking on day 5 rather than day 15.

The germline V gene yields SGHRS for CDR1 and YFSETQ for CDR2. The CDR3 runs 13 residues from the cysteine to the phenylalanine. The kept DNA is CDR3 alone, 39 bases in frame from the first base. The junction carries 15 bases between V and J, which are trimmed by 7 bases and 5 bases respectively. TCR cDNA was synthesized by 5'RACE template switching, which introduced a universal primer site and unique molecular identifiers. Priming for cDNA synthesis came from both the TCR alpha and TCR beta constant segments. Two PCR steps were used to amplify libraries, with sample barcodes and sequencing adapters being added in the second step. Sequencing of libraries was done on Illumina HiSeq 2500 (2x100 bp) or NovaSeq (2x150 bp). The original pipeline was this. MIGEC handled demultiplexing of reads and collapsing into UMI consensus sequences, while MiXCR performed V(D)J alignment. Vaccine-responding clonotypes were identified with edgeR using replicate PBMC samples, with FDR below 0.01 and a log2 fold change above 5 up to day 15 being required. CD4 or CD8 identity was assigned to each bulk clonotype according to whether the clonotype was present at higher abundance in the sequenced CD4 repertoire or the sequenced CD8 repertoire. TCRdb cleaned the public reads at Q25 with fastp, built clones with MiXCR and kept in-frame beta chains. CDR3 protein sequences are deduplicated, and each keeps its most common genes and DNA. The V and J calls here are based on TCRdb, not the publication. The sample table contains around 350,000 distinct CDR3 sequences; only one count was recorded for 11% of them. In total, the top ten clones hold more than 15% of the sample.

The sample holds a few counts of this clonotype. The antigen this receptor binds is unknown. It has no much larger one-base neighbor in the sample; base qualities were not kept. The treatment or condition label, as the study defines it: live attenuated yellow fever vaccine strain. Two biological replicates of bulk PBMCs were collected at each blood-draw timepoint. PBMCs were isolated from peripheral blood using a standard Ficoll-Paque protocol. TriZol was used to extract RNA from bulk PBMCs, from CD4 and CD8 fractions, and from dextramer-positive and dextramer-negative fractions. The rearranged segments are TRBV5-1 and TRBJ1-1; no D segment can be confidently identified. The source is a man in his late teens or twenties who received the YFV17D yellow fever vaccine. The sample was PBMCs, taken on the day of the first yellow fever vaccination. The DNA sequence is as follows: TGCGCCAGCCGAGAACATGAGTGGACTGAAGCTTTCTTT. The resulting protein is CASREHEWTEAFF. Here the CDR3 is joined to the reference TRBV5-1 and TRBJ1-1 genes, and the full variable domain is: KAGVTQTPRYLIKTRGQQVTLSCSPISGHRSVSWYQQTPGQGLQFLFEYFSETQRNKGNFPGRFSGRQFSNSRSEMNVSTLELGDSALYLCASREHEWTEAFFGQGTRLTVV.